The T cell receptor beta chain described here comes from a study of regulatory T cells in long-lasting Graves disease. On the study more broadly: Graves' disease counted as persistent after over 5 years of antithyroid drugs with positive TSH receptor antibodies. Broader study findings: Sample size was small, which may have lowered accuracy.

Researchers made TCR beta libraries by using iRepertoire HTBI primers and running Arm-PCR on CDR3 regions. TCRdb recomputed calls from the multiplex PCR reads with MiXCR, one row per CDR3 protein. The sample includes roughly 700,000 distinct CDR3 sequences, roughly 30% seen only once; the top ten take under 55%. Notes on this clonotype: Its specificity is not known.

Stated time point: persistent/refractory GD, antithyroid drugs over 5 years with positive TRAb. Extracted PBMC RNA gave rise to the TCR library. The sequence derives from a female donor with Graves disease. The source was peripheral blood mononuclear cells (PBMCs), collected when the disease was refractory, from a patient treated with antithyroid drugs.

This chain's CDR3 is CASSRDRVADTQYF. CDR3 DNA: TGTGCCAGCAGCCGGGACAGGGTTGCAGATACGCAGTATTTT. The chain uses TRBV3-1 and TRBJ2-3, with 9 bases that match TRBD1. The CDR3 sequence is 14 residues long. The junction had 3 bases not matched to a gene; V was cut back by 4 bases and J by 4 bases. From germline, CDR1 is LGHDT and CDR2 YNNKEL (reference sequence).